The clone carrying this TCR beta chain was detected only a few times. Its antigen is not known. The data stem from a study of T cell responses to AZD1222 COVID-19 vaccine. The study, taken as a whole, reports: Most donors were white British, females outnumbered males, and clonal diversity was possibly underestimated.

Germline CDR1 and CDR2: SGDLS and YYNGEE. V trimming: 4 bases; J trimming: 6 bases; junction bases outside the gene matches: 8. The CDR3 totals 17 residues. Clones were read by immunoSEQ multiplex PCR, and TCRdb kept only the in-frame ones, dropping some. The profile shows about 140,000 clones, 91% of them singletons. V and J are TRBV9 and TRBJ2-2; 14 nucleotides line up with TRBD2. The sequences come from peripheral blood, collected 28 days after the second dose of the MenACWY control vaccine. The TCR sequence derives from an adult who received the MenACWY meningococcal vaccine as a control. In DNA, the CDR3 is TGTGCCAGCAGCACGGGCGGGACTAGCGGGAGAGCCGGGGAGCTGTTTTTT. It yields the protein CASSTGGTSGRAGELFF.